The present T cell receptor (beta chain) was sequenced within a study of neurological immune-mediated disorders. CD4+ or CD8+ T cells, about 1 million per library, were used for sorted libraries. This clonotype was counted many times. Trimming took off 6 bases at V and 0 bases at J, with 11 bases between the two ends. This CDR3 is built from 15 residues. Per the germline V gene, CDR1 is SNHLY and CDR2 is FYNNEI. TCRdb used MiXCR to reprocess the 5' RACE reads, holding one entry per CDR3 protein. The sample consists of roughly 20,000 distinct CDR3 sequences, 7.5% of them appearing once. Sequenced sample: CD8+ T cells from blood. V is TRBV2 and J is TRBJ2-2, with D possibly matching TRBD1 (6 bases). This receptor was identified in a woman in her twenties or thirties with HTLV-1-associated myelopathy (HAM/TSP). The DNA of the CDR3 is TGTGCCAGCAGGACCGGGACAACGAACACCGGGGAGCTGTTTTTT. It specifies CASRTGTTNTGELFF.